These 28 T cell receptor beta chains were sequenced from one sample in a study of T cells in Graves' hyperthyroidism and ophthalmopathy. Amplified regions were TCR beta CDR3 sequences from RNA transcripts. HTBI primers were the set used in a first-round RT-PCR of the TCR CDR3. Each CDR3 protein gets one entry after TCRdb re-called the multiplex PCR reads with MiXCR. This table has about 250,000 distinct CDR3 sequences, more than 20% appearing once. What was sequenced was blood. These receptors all come from a woman between 40 and 50 years old with Graves' ophthalmopathy.

This clonotype was recorded at least ten times. The chain employs TRBV12-3 or TRBV12-4 and TRBJ2-7; TRBD2 aligns across 7 bases. The CDR3 is 18 residues long. V shed 2 bases, J shed 1 base, and the junction held 14 bases outside the gene matches. Here the CDR3 reads CASSLRAAGARLSYEQYF. The DNA of the CDR3 is TGTGCCAGCAGTTTAAGGGCGGCGGGAGCCCGCCTGTCCTACGAGCAGTACTTC.

This clonotype was detected many times. The CDR3 DNA is TGCGCCAGCAGCCAAGATGGCTGGGACTCTTTAGCCAAAAACATTCAGTACTTC. Translation: CASSQDGWDSLAKNIQYF. This chain connects TRBV4-1 to TRBJ2-4; D perhaps matches TRBD2 (6 bases). The ends were cut back, 0 bases at V and 0 bases at J, with 15 bases in the middle. CDR1 MGHRA and CDR2 YSYEKL come from the germline V gene. The CDR3 has 18 residues.

This clonotype was observed many times. V gene TRBV6-1 combines with J gene TRBJ2-1, with 10 bases aligning to TRBD2. The CDR3 has 16 residues. Germline loops: CDR1 MNHNS, CDR2 SASEGT. With V trimmed by 2 bases and J by 7 bases, 8 bases remained unmatched. Here the CDR3 reads CASSEKGTSVGNEQFF. The DNA for the CDR3 is TGTGCCAGCAGTGAAAAGGGGACTAGCGTGGGTAATGAGCAGTTCTTC.

V usage is TRBV10-1 and J usage is TRBJ2-7; no clear D gene. Germline V gene lookup returns CDR1 WNHNN and CDR2 SYGVQD (reference sequence). The V gene lost 3 bases and the J gene lost 4 bases, with 7 bases spanning the gap. The CDR3 is 12 amino acids. In DNA, the CDR3 is TGCGCCAGCAGTGATTCACAGTACGAGCAGTACTTC. This codes for CASSDSQYEQYF.

This clonotype was found many times. Just one base apart from a much larger clone, this may be a read error. V usage is TRBV6-1 and J usage is TRBJ2-7; 11 bases fit TRBD2. The CDR3 length is 14 residues. Germline assignment: CDR1 MNHNS and CDR2 SASEGT. The CDR3: CASSASGRRYGQYF. CDR3 bases: TGTGCCAGCAGTGCTAGCGGGAGGAGGTACGGGCAGTACTTC.

This clonotype was counted at least ten times. The chain couples TRBV4-1 to TRBJ2-5, with 7 bases lining up with TRBD2. Germline CDR1 and CDR2: MGHRA and YSYEKL. V was clipped by 4 bases and J by 3 bases; unmatched bases: 5. The CDR3 is 14 amino acids. Here the CDR3 DNA reads TGCGCCAGCAGCCCCCGGGACTACGAAGAGACCCAGTACTTC. As protein: CASSPRDYEETQYF.

This clonotype has at least ten counts. The chain employs TRBV6-5 and TRBJ2-2, with TRBD1 matching over 10 bases. Trimming at V came to 2 bases and at J to 5 bases, leaving 2 bases not matched to a gene. Germline V gives CDR1 MNHEY, CDR2 SVGAGI. This CDR3 comprises 15 residues. The CDR3 loop reads CASSYGTGVTGELFF. The CDR3 DNA follows: TGTGCCAGCAGTTACGGGACAGGGGTGACCGGGGAGCTGTTTTTT.

The chain carries TRBV10-1 and TRBJ2-7; D may be TRBD1 (6 bases). CDR1 and CDR2 (germline): WNHNN, SYGVQD (reference sequence). The CDR3 sequence is 13 residues long. Trimming removed 4 bases from V and 6 bases from J, with 13 bases in between. The CDR3, as DNA: TGCGCCAGCAGTGGGGGGCCGGCCTCCGAGCAGTACTTC. It is translated as CASSGGPASEQYF.

The chain uses TRBV20-1 and TRBJ2-7; D may match TRBD1 or TRBD2 (5 bases each). Germline V lookup: CDR1 DFQATT, CDR2 SNEGSKA (reference sequence). The CDR3 extends over 12 amino acids. Trimming took 5 bases from V and 2 from J, leaving 10 bases between them. The CDR3 loop is CSAGRGAYEQYF. In DNA, the CDR3 is TGCAGTGCTGGAAGGGGAGCCTACGAGCAGTACTTC.

This clonotype was seen at least ten times. The chain recombines TRBV20-1 with TRBJ2-5; D possibly corresponds to TRBD2 (5 bases). Trimming removed 2 bases at V and 0 bases at J, with 7 bases between. CDR1 DFQATT and CDR2 SNEGSKA come from the germline V gene (reference sequence). The CDR3 covers 13 residues. This CDR3 reads CSARPGDQETQYF. The CDR3 DNA reads TGCAGTGCTAGACCCGGGGACCAAGAGACCCAGTACTTC.

The rearrangement uses TRBV25-1 and TRBJ2-2; D is unresolved. The V gene lost 2 bases and the J gene lost 2 bases, with 18 bases spanning the gap. The CDR3 has 18 residues. Germline CDR1 is MGHDK and CDR2 is SYGVNS. The DNA of the CDR3 is TGTGCCAGCAGTGAAGTAAGGCGTACGACTGCCAACACCGGGGAGCTGTTTTTT. It codes for CASSEVRRTTANTGELFF.

The V gene is TRBV27, the J gene TRBJ1-1; D unresolved. From germline, CDR1 is MNHEY and CDR2 SMNVEV (reference sequence). Trimming removed 2 bases from V and 0 bases from J, with 13 bases in between. The CDR3 is made up of 16 amino acids. CDR3 residues: CASSLRFGLVNTEAFF. The CDR3 nucleotides are TGTGCCAGCAGTTTAAGGTTTGGGTTAGTGAACACTGAAGCTTTCTTT.

V usage is TRBV29-1 and J usage is TRBJ1-2, with 9 positions matching TRBD1. Germline assignment: CDR1 SQVTM and CDR2 ANQGSEA. CDR3 length equals 13 residues. J was trimmed by 5 bases and V by 6 bases; bases with no gene match: 7. The CDR3: CSVDPGQGYGYTF. CDR3 DNA sequence: TGCAGCGTGGACCCGGGACAGGGTTATGGCTACACCTTC.

This clonotype was seen repeatedly, ten times or more. DNA for the CDR3: TGTGCCAGCAGCCGGACAGGGACGAACACTGAAGCTTTCTTT. This encodes CASSRTGTNTEAFF. The chain uses TRBV12-3 or TRBV12-4 and TRBJ1-1; 8 bases agree with TRBD1. The CDR3 is 14 amino acids. The trim removed 6 bases at V and 1 base at J, leaving 4 bases unmatched.

This chain uses TRBV12-3 or TRBV12-4 with TRBJ1-1; 7 bases line up with TRBD1. CDR3 length: 14 residues. Trimming removed 1 base from V and 3 bases from J; junction bases left unmatched: 2. The CDR3 DNA reads TGTGCCAGCAGTTTAGGACAGGGCTACACTGAAGCTTTCTTT. Protein: CASSLGQGYTEAFF.

A remark on this clonotype: Germline and junction disagree at one end, which may indicate a read error. Here the CDR3 DNA reads TGCAGTGCTAGAGGGGATGTAAGTATCGGCAACTCCTACGAGCAGTCCTTC. It encodes CSARGDVSIGNSYEQSF. The rearrangement uses TRBV20-1 and TRBJ2-7; D call uncertain. In germline, CDR1 is DFQATT, CDR2 SNEGSKA (reference sequence). There are 17 residues in the CDR3.

The rearrangement uses TRBV30 and TRBJ2-2; 8 bases map to TRBD2. The germline V gene encodes CDR1 GTSNPN and CDR2 SVGIG (reference sequence). This CDR3 spans 13 amino acids. J lost 7 bases, V lost 3 bases, and 4 bases had no gene match. The CDR3 spells CAWSGREDGELFF. The CDR3 nucleotides read TGTGCCTGGAGCGGGAGGGAGGACGGGGAGCTGTTTTTT.

This clonotype was seen ten or more times. CDR3 in amino acids: CASSLDRPTHYGYTF. In nucleotides, the CDR3 is TGCGCCAGCAGCCTCGACCGTCCAACCCACTATGGCTACACCTTC. J is TRBJ1-2 and V is TRBV5-1; D gene uncertain. The V end was cut by 4 bases, the J end by 3 bases, with 16 bases between. Germline values: CDR1 SGHRS, CDR2 YFSETQ. The CDR3 is 15 residues long.

The chain recombines TRBV10-3 with TRBJ1-5; tentatively, D is TRBD1 (5 bases). This CDR3 is built from 14 residues. CDR1 and CDR2 from the germline V gene are ENHRY and SYGVKD. The V and J ends lost 3 bases and 2 bases respectively, with 8 bases between them. CDR3: CAISDREGNQPQHF. The DNA for the CDR3 is TGTGCCATCAGTGACAGGGAGGGCAATCAGCCCCAGCATTTT.

In this sample, this clonotype turned up many times. The chain couples TRBV6-5 to TRBJ1-6; no clear D. The CDR3 has 13 amino acids. Trimming pared 1 base from V and 7 bases from J, leaving 5 bases between. CDR1 MNHEY and CDR2 SVGAGI come from the germline V gene. The CDR3 is CASSYWVNSPLHF. The CDR3 bases are TGTGCCAGCAGTTACTGGGTCAATTCACCCCTCCACTTT.

This clonotype was seen repeatedly, ten times or more. This chain links TRBV6-1 with TRBJ2-7; D gene uncertain. The V end was cut by 4 bases, the J end by 0 bases, with 10 bases between. CDR1 is MNHNS, CDR2 SASEGT, per germline. The CDR3 sequence is 14 residues long. The CDR3 loop is CASSGTAYSYEQYF. The DNA of the CDR3 is TGTGCCAGCAGTGGGACGGCTTACTCCTACGAGCAGTACTTC.

This clonotype appeared many times. V is TRBV24-1 and J is TRBJ2-7, with 8 bases aligning to TRBD2. Germline loops: CDR1 KGHDR, CDR2 SFDVKD. CDR3 length: 14 amino acids. Trimming at V came to 4 bases and at J to 6 bases, leaving 7 bases not matched to a gene. CDR3 in DNA: TGTGCCACCAGTGAGAGCGGGAGAGAGGGCGAGCAGTACTTC. This translates into CATSESGREGEQYF.

This clonotype was counted ten times or more. The chain has TRBV27 and TRBJ1-5; weak D call: TRBD1 (5 bases). Trimming removed 6 bases at V and 7 bases at J, with 28 bases between. CDR1 MNHEY and CDR2 SMNVEV come from the germline V gene (reference sequence). The CDR3 consists of 18 residues. CDR3 in DNA: TGTGCCAGCAGCTTTAGCCCTACTTCGGCAGGGAGAGGGCAGCCCCAGCATTTT. It translates to CASSFSPTSAGRGQPQHF.

This clonotype was seen at least ten times. The J gene is TRBJ1-1, the V gene TRBV4-1; D is unclear. Trimming pared 4 bases from V and 1 base from J, leaving 7 bases between. Per germline, CDR1 MGHRA and CDR2 YSYEKL. This CDR3 comprises 13 residues. The CDR3, as DNA: TGCGCCAGCAGCCCCTTAGGGAACACTGAAGCTTTCTTT. As protein: CASSPLGNTEAFF.

The CDR3 nucleotides read TGTGCCAGCAGGCGAACGACAGGGAACGATCAGCCCCAGCATTTT. Its protein product is CASRRTTGNDQPQHF. The chain has TRBV6-1 and TRBJ1-5, with TRBD1 matching 7 bases. The CDR3 length is 15 residues. Germline V gene lookup returns CDR1 MNHNS and CDR2 SASEGT. J lost 5 bases, V lost 6 bases, and 10 bases had no gene match.

There are many counts of this clonotype. V gene TRBV20-1 combines with J gene TRBJ2-7; 7 nucleotides line up with TRBD2. With 6 bases clipped from V and 2 bases from J, the junction kept 7 bases outside the gene matches. CDR1 and CDR2 from the germline V gene are DFQATT and SNEGSKA (reference sequence). The CDR3 covers 13 residues. The CDR3 DNA reads as TGCAGTGCCGCCATTGGACTAGCCTACGAGCAGTACTTC. It codes for CSAAIGLAYEQYF.

This clonotype was observed many times. The chain recombines TRBV13 with TRBJ2-2; 7 bases align to TRBD2. Germline trimming cut 5 bases from V and 4 bases from J; bases unmatched to any gene: 7. The V gene's germline CDR1 is PRHDT and CDR2 FYEKMQ (reference sequence). This CDR3 has 15 residues. The DNA for the CDR3 is TGTGCCAGCAGCGCGGGAGCTCCGGGCACCGGGGAGCTGTTTTTT. Translating it yields CASSAGAPGTGELFF.

Ten or more counts support this clonotype. The V and J genes are TRBV28 and TRBJ1-1; D may be TRBD1 (5 bases). CDR1 MDHEN and CDR2 SYDVKM come from the germline V gene. The CDR3 runs to 13 residues. The V end lost 4 bases, the J end lost 4 bases, and 10 bases lay between the germline ends. Here the CDR3 DNA reads TGTGCCAGCAGTTGGAACAGGCTCACTGAAGCTTTCTTT. Its protein product is CASSWNRLTEAFF.